This T cell receptor beta chain was identified in a study of T-cell reconstitution after alpha-beta-depleted transplantation in children. The CDR3 has 15 residues. The germline CDR1 and CDR2 sequences are MNHNS and SASEGT. Trimming took 4 bases from V and 5 from J; bases not matched to a gene: 8. Researchers prepared the TCRbeta library using unique molecular identifiers, the study reports. In TCRdb, the PCR reads were re-called with MiXCR into one record per CDR3 protein. The sample lists a few hundred thousand distinct CDR3 sequences, approximately 9.8% occurring once. The sample here was PBMCs from the stem cell graft donor, taken from the stem cell graft. The receptor was isolated from a human donor who donated a stem cell graft to a child with SCID. The V call is TRBV6-1, the J call TRBJ2-3, with 8 nucleotides matching TRBD2. CDR3 residues: CASSAPGGAKDTQYF. For the CDR3, the DNA is TGTGCCAGCAGTGCCCCCGGGGGGGCCAAAGATACGCAGTATTTT.